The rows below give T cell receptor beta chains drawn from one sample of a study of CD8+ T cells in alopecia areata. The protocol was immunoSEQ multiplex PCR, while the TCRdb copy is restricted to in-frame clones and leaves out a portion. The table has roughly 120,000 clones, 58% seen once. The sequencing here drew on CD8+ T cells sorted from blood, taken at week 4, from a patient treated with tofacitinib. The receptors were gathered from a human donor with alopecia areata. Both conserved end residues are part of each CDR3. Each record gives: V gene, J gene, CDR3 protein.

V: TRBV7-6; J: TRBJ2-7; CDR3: CASSSDGTYEQYF
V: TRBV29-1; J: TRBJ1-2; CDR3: CSVVARDNYGYTF
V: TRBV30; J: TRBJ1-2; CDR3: CAWSTEVYGGYTF
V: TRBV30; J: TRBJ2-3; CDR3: CAWSSVASFTDTQYF
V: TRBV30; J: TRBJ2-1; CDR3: CAWEPLAGGNEQFF
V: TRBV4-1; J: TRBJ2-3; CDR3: CASSPVIASTDTQYF
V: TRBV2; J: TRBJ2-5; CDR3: CASILQGAASGQYF
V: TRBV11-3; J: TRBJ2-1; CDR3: CASSLWGLRNEQFF
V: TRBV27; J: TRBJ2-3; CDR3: CASFSPDTDTQYF
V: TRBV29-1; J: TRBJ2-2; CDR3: CSVDRVTGELFF
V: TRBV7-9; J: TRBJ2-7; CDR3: CASSFGQSYEQYF
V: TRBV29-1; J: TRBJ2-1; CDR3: CSVEDIGLADQSSYNEQFF
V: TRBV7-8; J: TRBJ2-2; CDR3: CASRVGTIPGELFF
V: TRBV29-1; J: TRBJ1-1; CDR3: CSVDGIMNTEAFF
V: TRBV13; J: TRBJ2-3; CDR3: CASSLQGGTDTQYF
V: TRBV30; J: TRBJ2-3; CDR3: CAWSVPWEDTQYF
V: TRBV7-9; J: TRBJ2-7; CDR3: CASSPALHEQYF
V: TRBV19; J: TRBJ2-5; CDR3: CASSLVGAGETQYF